These 30 T cell receptor beta chains share one sample of origin, sequenced in a study of shared T cell receptors in the human thymus. Generated by immunoSEQ multiplex PCR, the TCRdb table keeps only in-frame clones and is missing some. The table has 640,000 or so clones, around 87% seen once; the top ten hold more than 0.009%. The same data also contributed to another study, on human thymus T cells.

The sample consisted of thymocytes. These receptors all come from a boy in the first two years of life with a congenital heart defect.

This clone was detected a few times. The genes are TRBV19 and TRBJ2-1; D gene unclear. V lost 7 bases and J 9 bases, leaving 13 bases between the germline ends. The CDR3 extends over 12 amino acids. Germline V gene lookup returns CDR1 LNHDA and CDR2 SQIVND (reference sequence). CDR3 nucleotide sequence: TGTGCCAGTACAGGTACCCAAGCTGAGCAGTTCTTC. Its protein is CASTGTQAEQFF.

The V and J genes are TRBV28 and TRBJ2-1; no clear D gene. Trimming shortened V by 4 bases and J by 6 bases, and 7 bases separated the two germline ends. The CDR3 sequence is 12 residues long. Germline loops: CDR1 MDHEN, CDR2 SYDVKM. CDR3 DNA sequence: TGTGCCAGCAGTTCCCTCTGCAATGAGCAGTTCTTC. Its protein product is CASSSLCNEQFF.

The rearrangement uses TRBV19 and TRBJ1-5; no reliable D call. Germline-derived CDR1 and CDR2 are LNHDA and SQIVND (reference sequence). V was trimmed by 0 bases and J by 0 bases, leaving 18 bases between them. The CDR3 extends over 19 amino acids. The CDR3, as DNA: TGTGCCAGTAGTATAGAAGGAGGCCGAAAGAAATATAGCAATCAGCCCCAGCATTTT. It codes for CASSIEGGRKKYSNQPQHF.

The chain employs TRBV7-2 and TRBJ2-3, with 7 bases identical to TRBD2. The J segment lost 3 bases and the V segment lost 5 bases, leaving 5 bases of the junction unmatched. The V gene's germline CDR1 is SGHTA and CDR2 FQGNSA. The CDR3 length is 14 residues. CDR3 sequence: CASSPAGVTDTQYF. The CDR3 region has the DNA TGTGCCAGCAGCCCCGCGGGGGTTACAGATACGCAGTATTTT.

J is TRBJ2-2 and V is TRBV30; 13 nucleotides match TRBD2. Germline CDR1 GTSNPN, CDR2 SVGIG (reference sequence). J was trimmed by 2 bases and V by 2 bases; bases with no gene match: 5. The CDR3 contains 17 residues. The CDR3 reads CAWSQTSGRQNTGELFF. For the CDR3, the DNA is TGTGCCTGGAGTCAGACTAGCGGGAGGCAAAACACCGGGGAGCTGTTTTTT. Drawing the rest from reference TRBV30 and TRBJ2-2, the complete variable domain is SQTIHQWPATLVQPVGSPLSLECTVEGTSNPNLYWYRQAAGRGLQLLFYSVGIGQISSEVPQNLSASRPQDRQFILSSKKLLLSDSGFYLCAWSQTSGRQNTGELFFGEGSRLTVL.

The chain is built from TRBV6-1 and TRBJ2-7, with D perhaps matching TRBD1 (6 bases). Germline CDR1 is MNHNS and CDR2 is SASEGT. The CDR3 has 14 amino acids. V gave up 8 bases and J gave up 2 bases, with 16 bases separating them. Here the CDR3 reads CASHADRIPYEQYF. The CDR3 bases are TGTGCCAGCCACGCTGACAGGATACCCTACGAGCAGTACTTC.

The chain employs TRBV5-6 and TRBJ1-1; no firm D call. CDR1 is SGHDT, CDR2 YYEEEE, per germline. This CDR3 has 13 residues. V lost 2 bases and J lost 7, with 12 bases in between. The CDR3 loop is CASSFRERGEAFF. For the CDR3, the DNA is TGTGCCAGCAGCTTCCGGGAAAGAGGTGAAGCTTTCTTT.

This chain joins TRBV7-2 and TRBJ2-7, with 10 bases fitting TRBD1. The J segment lost 3 bases and the V segment lost 5 bases, leaving 7 bases of the junction unmatched. This CDR3 is 15 amino acids long. Germline V gives CDR1 SGHTA, CDR2 FQGNSA. The CDR3 sequence is CASSQPGQGCYEQYF. The CDR3 bases are TGTGCCAGCAGCCAGCCGGGACAGGGGTGCTACGAGCAGTACTTC.

The chain employs TRBV19 and TRBJ1-5; maybe TRBD1 (5 bases). Germline CDR1 is LNHDA and CDR2 is SQIVND (reference sequence). This CDR3 contains 15 residues. Trimming removed 4 bases at V and 3 bases at J, with 13 bases between. Here the CDR3 DNA reads TGTGCCAGTAGTAGAGGAGGGGCACACAATCAGCCCCAGCATTTT. It specifies CASSRGGAHNQPQHF.

CDR3 protein: CASSEALNRGQGGPKLFF. The CDR3 DNA reads as TGTGCCAGCAGTGAAGCGCTTAACCGGGGACAGGGAGGGCCAAAACTGTTTTTT. The chain couples TRBV2 to TRBJ1-4, with 9 bases that match TRBD1. This CDR3 has 18 residues. Germline CDR1 and CDR2: SNHLY and FYNNEI. V lost 0 bases, J lost 10 bases, and 15 bases stayed unmatched.

V and J are TRBV7-4 and TRBJ2-5, with TRBD2 matching 16 bases. This CDR3 has 16 amino acids. V was clipped by 5 bases and J by 5 bases; unmatched bases: 5. Germline lookup yields CDR1 SGHVT and CDR2 SQSDAQ. The CDR3 bases are TGTGCCAGCAGCCAGGGACTAGCGGGGGGGCAGGAGACCCAGTACTTC. As protein: CASSQGLAGGQETQYF.

This clone was counted a single time. This rearrangement joins TRBV27 to TRBJ2-1, with 10 bases aligning to TRBD2. The CDR3 runs to 14 residues. J was trimmed by 4 bases and V by 5 bases; bases with no gene match: 2. Germline CDR1 is MNHEY and CDR2 is SMNVEV (reference sequence). CDR3 DNA: TGTGCCAGCAGTGGACTAGCGGATTACAATGAGCAGTTCTTC. Its protein is CASSGLADYNEQFF.

The J gene is TRBJ2-7, the V gene TRBV4-1; 8 bases agree with TRBD1. CDR3 length equals 15 residues. V shed 0 bases and J 6 bases; nucleotides not matched to a gene: 7. Germline V gene data show CDR1 as MGHRA and CDR2 as YSYEKL. CDR3 DNA: TGCGCCAGCAGCCAAGATCCCGGGACAGGAGGCGAGCAGTACTTC. Its protein product is CASSQDPGTGGEQYF.

This chain uses TRBV7-8 with TRBJ1-1; the D gene is possibly TRBD1 (5 bases). This CDR3 spans 14 amino acids. V was clipped by 0 bases and J by 1 base, with 6 bases between them. Germline-derived CDR1 and CDR2 are SGHVS and FQNEAQ. The DNA of the CDR3 is TGTGCCAGCAGCTTAGCTGGACAGAACACTGAAGCTTTCTTT. Its protein is CASSLAGQNTEAFF. Looking up the rest from reference TRBV7-8 and TRBJ1-1 gives the full variable domain: GAGVSQSPRYKVAKRGQDVALRCDPISGHVSLFWYQQALGQGPEFLTYFQNEAQLDKSGLPSDRFFAERPEGSVSTLKIQRTQQEDSAVYLCASSLAGQNTEAFFGQGTRLTVV.

The V call is TRBV5-8, the J call TRBJ1-2; 11 nucleotides line up with TRBD1. The V gene end was trimmed by 5 bases and the J gene end by 4 bases; junction bases not matched to a gene: 4. Germline CDR1 is SGHTS and CDR2 is YDEGEE. This CDR3 has 14 amino acids. Here the CDR3 reads CASRGTGGSYGYTF. In DNA form, the CDR3 reads TGTGCCAGCAGGGGGACAGGGGGGAGCTATGGCTACACCTTC.

The rearrangement links TRBV28 to TRBJ1-5; D is possibly TRBD1 (6 bases). Germline V gene sequence: CDR1 MDHEN, CDR2 SYDVKM. This CDR3 is built from 14 residues. V dropped 5 bases and J dropped 1 base, with 9 bases sitting between them. The CDR3 region is CASSAGQSNQPQHF. CDR3 nucleotide sequence: TGTGCCAGCAGTGCCGGACAGAGCAATCAGCCCCAGCATTTT.

V and J are TRBV5-1 and TRBJ1-6; TRBD1 matches at 8 bases. V was pared by 3 bases and J by 7 bases, with 3 bases of the junction left unmatched. CDR1 and CDR2 (germline): SGHRS, YFSETQ. The CDR3 totals 14 residues. Written as DNA, the CDR3 is TGCGCCAGCAGCTACGGACAGGGAAATTCACCCCTCCACTTT. Its protein is CASSYGQGNSPLHF.

The V and J genes are TRBV4-3 and TRBJ2-3; 7 nucleotides line up with TRBD2. Per the germline V gene, CDR1 is LGHNA and CDR2 is YSLEER. The trim removed 0 bases at V and 2 bases at J, leaving 17 bases unmatched. The CDR3 runs to 20 residues. DNA of the CDR3: TGCGCCAGCAGCCAAGATCGGTTAGCTAGCGGCCCCCCAGACACAGATACGCAGTATTTT. Translating it yields CASSQDRLASGPPDTDTQYF.

This chain links TRBV30 with TRBJ1-1; D is undetermined. The V and J ends lost 6 bases and 10 bases respectively, with 15 bases between them. Per the germline V gene, CDR1 is GTSNPN and CDR2 is SVGIG (reference sequence). The CDR3 loop spans 11 amino acids. The CDR3 protein is CACTTRPGAFF. For the CDR3, the DNA is TGTGCCTGTACTACCCGCCCCGGAGCTTTCTTT.

V usage is TRBV19 and J usage is TRBJ2-1, with TRBD2 identical over 10 bases. J was trimmed by 0 bases and V by 5 bases; bases with no gene match: 10. From germline, CDR1 is LNHDA and CDR2 SQIVND (reference sequence). The CDR3 is made up of 18 amino acids. CDR3 sequence: CASSFPKREGSSYNEQFF. The CDR3 DNA reads TGTGCCAGTAGTTTCCCGAAGCGGGAGGGGAGCTCCTACAATGAGCAGTTCTTC.

Details on this clone: Because the CDR3's place on the DNA is in doubt, the DNA is left out and the CDR3 is given as listed by TCRdb. The CDR3 protein is CASSKGIVAGGSWTNEKLFF. The chain links TRBV21-1 to TRBJ1-4; TRBD1, the table's D call, was not compared with the DNA. TRBV21-1 is assigned pseudogene status. The CDR3 is 20 amino acids in total, end residues counted.

As to this clone: This sample includes further DNA sequences coding for the same CDR3. The genes are TRBV29-1 and TRBJ1-1; D call uncertain. The V gene lost 0 bases and the J gene lost 0 bases, with 8 bases spanning the gap. The CDR3 runs to 14 residues. CDR1 and CDR2 from the germline V gene are SQVTM and ANQGSEA. CDR3 amino acids: CSVEEEGLNTEAFF. The CDR3 DNA is TGCAGCGTTGAAGAGGAGGGTTTGAACACTGAAGCTTTCTTT. Filled out from reference TRBV29-1 and TRBJ1-1, the complete variable domain reads SAVISQKPSRDICQRGTSLTIQCQVDSQVTMMFWYRQQPGQSLTLIATANQGSEATYESGFVIDKFPISRPNLTFSTLTVSNMSPEDSSIYLCSVEEEGLNTEAFFGQGTRLTVV.

V usage is TRBV30 and J usage is TRBJ2-7; 7 bases agree with TRBD1. Germline CDR1 GTSNPN, CDR2 SVGIG (reference sequence). V was clipped by 0 bases and J by 1 base; unmatched bases: 9. The CDR3 is made up of 16 amino acids. The DNA of the CDR3 is TGTGCCTGGAGTGTTCTTGACAGGGTTAGGTCCTACGAGCAGTACTTC. Protein product: CAWSVLDRVRSYEQYF.

This clone was seen a single time. The chain uses TRBV27 and TRBJ2-4; D is possibly TRBD2 (6 bases). CDR1 MNHEY and CDR2 SMNVEV come from the germline V gene (reference sequence). This CDR3 is 13 amino acids long. The V end lost 5 bases, the J end lost 4 bases, and 9 bases lay between the germline ends. CDR3: CASSDGSKNIQYF. Here the CDR3 DNA reads TGTGCCAGCAGTGACGGGAGTAAAAACATTCAGTACTTC.

The chain employs TRBV29-1 and TRBJ2-1; 7 bases agree with TRBD2. Germline assignment: CDR1 SQVTM and CDR2 ANQGSEA. J gave up 4 bases and V 0 bases, and 6 bases lay outside the gene matches. CDR3 length equals 15 residues. The CDR3 sequence is CSVEDLRAGYNEQFF. The CDR3 DNA reads TGCAGCGTTGAAGATCTCAGAGCGGGGTACAATGAGCAGTTCTTC.

The CDR3 reads CASSRPGLASYEQYF. The CDR3 DNA reads as TGTGCCAGCAGCCGCCCGGGACTAGCGTCCTACGAGCAGTACTTC. This chain joins TRBV5-4 and TRBJ2-7; 10 nucleotides match TRBD2. The CDR3 covers 15 residues. V lost 4 bases to trimming and J lost 1 base; unmatched junction nucleotides: 5. The germline V gene encodes CDR1 SGHNT and CDR2 YYREEE (reference sequence).

CDR3 residues: CASSLTRTGDDYGYTF. CDR3 DNA: TGTGCCAGCAGCCTCACCCGGACAGGGGACGACTATGGCTACACCTTC. V gene TRBV7-2 combines with J gene TRBJ1-2, with TRBD1 matching 9 bases. Germline lookup yields CDR1 SGHTA and CDR2 FQGNSA. V lost 5 bases, J lost 3 bases, and 10 bases stayed unmatched. This CDR3 region has 16 residues.

The chain links TRBV4-3 to TRBJ2-2; D remains unclear. The CDR3 length is 17 residues. Trimming shortened V by 1 base and J by 2 bases, and 14 bases separated the two germline ends. CDR1 and CDR2 (germline): LGHNA, YSLEER. CDR3 residues: CASSQGSDSINTGELFF. The CDR3, as DNA: TGCGCCAGCAGCCAAGGAAGTGACTCCATTAACACCGGGGAGCTGTTTTTT.

The V call is TRBV7-9, the J call TRBJ2-7; 13 positions agree with TRBD2. The J segment lost 7 bases and the V segment lost 5 bases, leaving 11 bases of the junction unmatched. The CDR3 has 16 amino acids. Looked up from germline, CDR1 is SEHNR and CDR2 is FQNEAQ (reference sequence). CDR3 amino acids: CASSQGLAGYGVEQYF. The CDR3 region has the DNA TGTGCCAGCAGCCAGGGACTAGCGGGATACGGGGTGGAGCAGTACTTC.

The V call is TRBV7-2, the J call TRBJ1-3; no definite D call. This CDR3 region has 16 residues. The germline V gene encodes CDR1 SGHTA and CDR2 FQGNSA. With 4 bases removed from V and 2 bases from J, the gap between germline ends came to 15 bases. CDR3 in amino acids: CASSSPIRLAGNTIYF. DNA for the CDR3: TGTGCCAGCAGCTCCCCAATCCGGTTGGCTGGAAACACCATATATTTT.